This is a list of T cell receptor beta chains from one sample in a study of long-term antiretroviral therapy in people with HIV. TCRdb keeps only in-frame clones here, not all; method: immunoSEQ multiplex PCR. The data contain over 30,000 clones, around 79% of them singletons. Sequenced material: unsorted PBMCs, taken 1.9 years after starting antiretroviral therapy. The receptor source for this set is a man younger than 30 with HIV. The CDR3 runs from the conserved cysteine through the conserved F or W. Each record gives: CDR3 protein, CDR3 DNA, clone size, V gene, D gene, J gene. The D gene is left open where the match is weak. Not every row has a clone size; where given, it reads once, few, many or a size class.

CDR3 protein: CASSSLTSGGNYNEQFF
CDR3 DNA: TGCGCCAGCAGCTCCCTGACTAGCGGGGGGAACTACAATGAGCAGTTCTTC
clone size: NA
V gene: TRBV5-1
D gene: TRBD2
J gene: TRBJ2-1

CDR3 protein: CASSPPLQTGPGTIYF
CDR3 DNA: TGTGCCAGCAGCCCCCCCCTACAGACAGGGCCGGGCACCATATATTTT
clone size: NA
V gene: TRBV7-9
D gene: TRBD1
J gene: TRBJ1-3

CDR3 protein: CASSPFRGVVREQYF
CDR3 DNA: TGTGCCAGCAGTCCGTTTCGGGGGGTGGTCCGTGAGCAGTACTTC
clone size: NA
V gene: TRBV28
D gene: TRBD2
J gene: TRBJ2-7

CDR3 protein: CASSSGRRDTEAFF
CDR3 DNA: TGTGCCAGCAGTTCAGGGAGGAGGGACACTGAAGCTTTCTTT
clone size: NA
V gene: TRBV6-1
D gene: NA
J gene: TRBJ1-1

CDR3 protein: CASSSAVAGGTGNEQFF
CDR3 DNA: TGTGCCAGCAGCTCTGCCGTAGCGGGGGGAACGGGGAATGAGCAGTTCTTC
clone size: NA
V gene: TRBV7-9
D gene: TRBD2
J gene: TRBJ2-1

CDR3 protein: CASAERGNTEAFF
CDR3 DNA: TGTGCTAGTGCTGAACGAGGGAACACTGAAGCTTTCTTT
clone size: NA
V gene: TRBV12-5
D gene: NA
J gene: TRBJ1-1

CDR3 protein: CASSLENTGVGSNYGYTF
CDR3 DNA: TGTGCCAGCAGTTTGGAAAACACAGGGGTCGGATCTAACTATGGCTACACCTTC
clone size: NA
V gene: TRBV28
D gene: TRBD1
J gene: TRBJ1-2

CDR3 protein: CASTPPGETQYF
CDR3 DNA: TGTGCCAGCACCCCACCCGGGGAGACCCAGTACTTC
clone size: NA
V gene: TRBV7-9
D gene: NA
J gene: TRBJ2-5

CDR3 protein: CASSLGTLGSETQYF
CDR3 DNA: TGTGCCAGCAGTTTGGGGACATTAGGATCAGAGACCCAGTACTTC
clone size: once
V gene: TRBV28
D gene: NA
J gene: TRBJ2-5

CDR3 protein: CASSLGPGTGELFF
CDR3 DNA: TGTGCTAGCAGCTTAGGGCCCGGGACCGGGGAGCTGTTTTTT
clone size: NA
V gene: TRBV7-7
D gene: NA
J gene: TRBJ2-2

CDR3 protein: CASSDGVGLRGETQYF
CDR3 DNA: TGCGCCAGCAGTGACGGGGTGGGGCTCAGGGGGGAGACCCAGTACTTC
clone size: NA
V gene: TRBV10-2
D gene: TRBD1
J gene: TRBJ2-5

CDR3 protein: CAISEPSSSGANVLTF
CDR3 DNA: TGTGCCATCAGTGAGCCATCCTCGTCTGGGGCCAACGTCCTGACTTTC
clone size: NA
V gene: TRBV10-3
D gene: NA
J gene: TRBJ2-6

CDR3 protein: CASSRGTGGTEAFF
CDR3 DNA: TGCGCCAGCAGCAGAGGGACAGGAGGCACTGAAGCTTTCTTT
clone size: NA
V gene: TRBV5-1
D gene: TRBD1
J gene: TRBJ1-1

CDR3 protein: CASSSEGFEAFF
CDR3 DNA: TGTGCCAGCAGCTCCGAGGGATTTGAGGCTTTCTTT
clone size: few
V gene: TRBV7-9
D gene: NA
J gene: TRBJ1-1

CDR3 protein: CAIQGGGPDTQYF
CDR3 DNA: TGTGCCATCCAGGGTGGTGGGCCAGATACGCAGTATTTT
clone size: NA
V gene: TRBV28
D gene: NA
J gene: TRBJ2-3

CDR3 protein: CASSQQGWGGELFF
CDR3 DNA: TGTGCCAGCAGTCAACAGGGGTGGGGCGGGGAGCTGTTTTTT
clone size: few
V gene: TRBV28
D gene: TRBD1
J gene: TRBJ2-2

CDR3 protein: CASSLMARENTEAFF
CDR3 DNA: TGTGCCAGCAGCTTAATGGCCAGGGAGAACACTGAAGCTTTCTTT
clone size: NA
V gene: TRBV11-2
D gene: NA
J gene: TRBJ1-1

CDR3 protein: CASSLAGTGGRGGYTF
CDR3 DNA: TGTGCCAGCAGCTTAGCCGGGACAGGGGGCCGAGGTGGCTACACCTTC
clone size: NA
V gene: TRBV7-2
D gene: TRBD1
J gene: TRBJ1-2

CDR3 protein: CASKKQLLSGELFF
CDR3 DNA: TGTGCCAGTAAGAAACAGCTCCTTTCCGGGGAGCTGTTTTTT
clone size: NA
V gene: TRBV19
D gene: NA
J gene: TRBJ2-2

CDR3 protein: CASSKTWGSEKLFF
CDR3 DNA: TGTGCCAGCAGCAAAACATGGGGAAGTGAAAAACTGTTTTTT
clone size: NA
V gene: TRBV21-1
D gene: NA
J gene: TRBJ1-4

CDR3 protein: CASSPRNSYEQYF
CDR3 DNA: TGTGCCAGCAGCCCCCGGAACAGCTACGAGCAGTACTTC
clone size: NA
V gene: TRBV5-6
D gene: NA
J gene: TRBJ2-7

CDR3 protein: CASSYSGQGKSEQFF
CDR3 DNA: TGTGCCAGCAGTTACTCGGGACAGGGGAAGAGTGAGCAGTTCTTC
clone size: once
V gene: TRBV6-5
D gene: TRBD1
J gene: TRBJ2-1

CDR3 protein: CASSLLGEEGHTDTQYF
CDR3 DNA: TGCGCCAGCAGCTTGTTAGGTGAAGAGGGACACACAGATACGCAGTATTTT
clone size: medium-sized
V gene: TRBV5-1
D gene: NA
J gene: TRBJ2-3

CDR3 protein: CASSVAGAVYEQYF
CDR3 DNA: TGTGCCAGCAGTGTAGCGGGGGCCGTCTACGAGCAGTACTTC
clone size: NA
V gene: TRBV6-1
D gene: TRBD2
J gene: TRBJ2-7

CDR3 protein: CASSEAPGTGKFF
CDR3 DNA: TGTGCCAGCAGTGAAGCACCCGGGACAGGGAAGTTCTTC
clone size: NA
V gene: TRBV6-1
D gene: TRBD1
J gene: TRBJ2-1

CDR3 protein: CASSLVRGPYEQYF
CDR3 DNA: TGTGCCAGCAGCTTGGTACGAGGACCCTACGAGCAGTACTTC
clone size: NA
V gene: TRBV5-6
D gene: NA
J gene: TRBJ2-7

CDR3 protein: CAWQGGETQYF
CDR3 DNA: TGTGCCTGGCAGGGAGGTGAGACCCAGTACTTC
clone size: NA
V gene: TRBV30
D gene: NA
J gene: TRBJ2-5

CDR3 protein: CASSLAAGTGQPQHF
CDR3 DNA: TGTGCCAGCAGCTTGGCCGCAGGGACTGGACAGCCCCAGCATTTT
clone size: NA
V gene: TRBV5-5
D gene: NA
J gene: TRBJ1-5

CDR3 protein: CASSSTGQPQHF
CDR3 DNA: TGTGCCAGCTCATCTACAGGGCAGCCCCAGCATTTT
clone size: NA
V gene: TRBV18
D gene: NA
J gene: TRBJ1-5

CDR3 protein: CAISESPNYGYTF
CDR3 DNA: TGTGCCATCAGTGAGTCCCCTAACTATGGCTACACCTTC
clone size: NA
V gene: TRBV10-3
D gene: NA
J gene: TRBJ1-2

CDR3 protein: CAWSVGGPGRYGYTF
CDR3 DNA: TGTGCCTGGAGTGTTGGGGGCCCCGGGCGTTATGGCTACACCTTC
clone size: NA
V gene: TRBV30
D gene: NA
J gene: TRBJ1-2

CDR3 protein: CAISSGTARGPQHF
CDR3 DNA: TGTGCCATCAGCTCCGGGACAGCCCGAGGGCCCCAGCATTTT
clone size: few
V gene: TRBV10-3
D gene: TRBD1
J gene: TRBJ1-5

CDR3 protein: CASKLGTVTRETQYF
CDR3 DNA: TGTGCCAGCAAACTGGGGACAGTAACTCGAGAGACCCAGTACTTC
clone size: NA
V gene: TRBV11-2
D gene: TRBD1
J gene: TRBJ2-5

CDR3 protein: CASSVGTDYQPQHF
CDR3 DNA: TGTGCCAGTAGTGTCGGGACGGATTATCAGCCCCAGCATTTT
clone size: NA
V gene: TRBV19
D gene: NA
J gene: TRBJ1-5

CDR3 protein: CASSFLWASGQETQYF
CDR3 DNA: TGTGCCAGCAGTTTCCTTTGGGCTAGCGGACAAGAGACCCAGTACTTC
clone size: NA
V gene: TRBV28
D gene: TRBD2
J gene: TRBJ2-5

CDR3 protein: CASGVYTEAFF
CDR3 DNA: TGTGCCAGTGGGGTTTACACTGAAGCTTTCTTT
clone size: NA
V gene: TRBV28
D gene: NA
J gene: TRBJ1-1

CDR3 protein: CASSLWDRSNQPQHF
CDR3 DNA: TGTGCCAGCAGCTTGTGGGACAGGAGCAATCAGCCCCAGCATTTT
clone size: NA
V gene: TRBV5-6
D gene: TRBD1
J gene: TRBJ1-5

CDR3 protein: CASSYWGTGDDKGYTF
CDR3 DNA: TGTGCCAGCAGTTACTGGGGGACAGGGGATGATAAGGGCTACACCTTC
clone size: NA
V gene: TRBV6-5
D gene: TRBD1
J gene: TRBJ1-2

CDR3 protein: CASSRRQVPGGTNEKLFF
CDR3 DNA: TGTGCCAGCTCACGGAGACAGGTTCCTGGGGGGACTAATGAAAAACTGTTTTTT
clone size: NA
V gene: TRBV18
D gene: NA
J gene: TRBJ1-4

CDR3 protein: CASRGVPTDTQYF
CDR3 DNA: TGTGCCAGCAGGGGAGTACCCACAGATACGCAGTATTTT
clone size: NA
V gene: TRBV6-6
D gene: NA
J gene: TRBJ2-3

CDR3 protein: CASSIGTGGNNEQFF
CDR3 DNA: TGTGCCAGCAGTATCGGGACAGGGGGGAACAATGAGCAGTTCTTC
clone size: few
V gene: TRBV27
D gene: TRBD1
J gene: TRBJ2-1

CDR3 protein: CASSLDTDTQYF
CDR3 DNA: TGTGCCAGCTCTCTGGACACAGATACGCAGTATTTT
clone size: once
V gene: TRBV28
D gene: NA
J gene: TRBJ2-3

CDR3 protein: CASSEIGLAGGRTGELFF
CDR3 DNA: TGTGCCAGCAGTGAAATAGGGCTAGCGGGGGGCCGGACCGGGGAGCTGTTTTTT
clone size: NA
V gene: TRBV2
D gene: TRBD2
J gene: TRBJ2-2

CDR3 protein: CASSFPGAKEDTQYF
CDR3 DNA: TGTGCCAGCAGCTTCCCAGGGGCAAAAGAAGATACGCAGTATTTT
clone size: NA
V gene: TRBV7-9
D gene: NA
J gene: TRBJ2-3

CDR3 protein: CASSPGTDLNTGELFF
CDR3 DNA: TGTGCCAGCAGCCCCGGGACTGACCTGAACACCGGGGAGCTGTTTTTT
clone size: NA
V gene: TRBV5-8
D gene: NA
J gene: TRBJ2-2

CDR3 protein: CASSLGTGDDTEAFF
CDR3 DNA: TGTGCCAGCAGCTTAGGGACAGGGGACGACACTGAAGCTTTCTTT
clone size: once
V gene: TRBV5-4
D gene: TRBD1
J gene: TRBJ1-1

CDR3 protein: CASFQYRQGAYNEQFF
CDR3 DNA: TGTGCCAGCTTTCAGTACCGACAGGGGGCTTACAATGAGCAGTTCTTC
clone size: NA
V gene: TRBV27
D gene: TRBD1
J gene: TRBJ2-1

CDR3 protein: CASIQGVGNTEAFF
CDR3 DNA: TGTGCCAGCATCCAGGGAGTTGGGAACACTGAAGCTTTCTTT
clone size: NA
V gene: TRBV6-5
D gene: NA
J gene: TRBJ1-1

CDR3 protein: CAWSAAVGEKLFF
CDR3 DNA: TGTGCCTGGAGTGCGGCTGTAGGGGAAAAACTGTTTTTT
clone size: NA
V gene: TRBV30
D gene: NA
J gene: TRBJ1-4

CDR3 protein: CASSFTGVRTEAFF
CDR3 DNA: TGCGCCAGCAGCTTTACAGGGGTTAGGACTGAAGCTTTCTTT
clone size: NA
V gene: TRBV5-1
D gene: TRBD1
J gene: TRBJ1-1

CDR3 protein: CAWTHRLVGMNTEAFF
CDR3 DNA: TGTGCCTGGACTCACAGGTTGGTGGGTATGAACACTGAAGCTTTCTTT
clone size: NA
V gene: TRBV30
D gene: NA
J gene: TRBJ1-1

CDR3 protein: CASSEKSRVGSTDTQYF
CDR3 DNA: TGTGCCAGCAGTGAAAAGTCAAGGGTGGGAAGCACAGATACGCAGTATTTT
clone size: once
V gene: TRBV6-1
D gene: NA
J gene: TRBJ2-3

CDR3 protein: CASSSGREETQYF
CDR3 DNA: TGTGCCAGCAGCTCAGGACGGGAGGAGACCCAGTACTTC
clone size: NA
V gene: TRBV7-3
D gene: NA
J gene: TRBJ2-5

CDR3 protein: CASSVQTSTGELFF
CDR3 DNA: TGTGCCAGCAGTGTACAGACCAGCACCGGGGAGCTGTTTTTT
clone size: NA
V gene: TRBV6-1
D gene: NA
J gene: TRBJ2-2

CDR3 protein: CASSEIWGSPLHF
CDR3 DNA: TGCGCCAGCAGTGAAATCTGGGGCTCACCCCTCCACTTT
clone size: NA
V gene: TRBV10-1
D gene: NA
J gene: TRBJ1-6